These 32 T cell receptor beta chains originate from one sample sequenced in a study of T-cell memory formation after mild COVID-19 (dated by TCRdb to the early 2020s). Library preparation used 5' RACE. The sample was run on an Illumina NovaSeq 6000. TCRdb trimmed the raw reads at Q25, called clones with MiXCR and kept productive beta chains. Each record represents a unique CDR3 protein, reported with the most common genes and DNA among its rows. The sample table shows about 400,000 distinct CDR3 sequences, and roughly 14% are seen once. The ten largest clones take up under 25% of the sample. The specimen was PBMCs or a T cell subset sorted from them (not recorded which). These receptors all come from a man aged 18 to 29 who had mild COVID-19 (a few samples of this study predate the infection). The sample titles of this study are shuffled in the database, so cell type and time point are left out; the donor was told from shared clones.

In its sample, this clonotype was seen many times. The rearrangement joins TRBV7-2 to TRBJ1-2, with TRBD1 matching over 7 bases. The CDR3 runs to 12 residues. Germline loops: CDR1 SGHTA, CDR2 FQGNSA. Trimming cost V 7 bases and J 3 bases; bases outside gene matches: 2. Here the CDR3 DNA reads TGTGCCAGCAACGGACAGGACTATGGCTACACCTTC. Its protein is CASNGQDYGYTF.

This chain uses TRBV25-1 with TRBJ2-7, with TRBD1 identical over 7 bases. CDR1 and CDR2 from the germline V gene are MGHDK and SYGVNS. Trimming at V came to 7 bases and at J to 6 bases, leaving 9 bases not matched to a gene. This CDR3 is built from 13 residues. The CDR3 DNA sequence: TGTGCCAGCAACGTACAGGGGTTTCTCGAGCAGTACTTC. Translating it yields CASNVQGFLEQYF.

This chain uses TRBV3-1 with TRBJ2-1; possibly TRBD1 for D (5 bases). This CDR3 is built from 13 residues. Per germline, CDR1 LGHDT and CDR2 YNNKEL (reference sequence). Between the trimmed V and J ends, which lost 3 bases and 9 bases, there was a span of 12 bases. The CDR3, as DNA: TGTGCCAGCAGCCAGAATAGGGGCGGTGAGCAGTTCTTC. Amino acids: CASSQNRGGEQFF.

To note about this clonotype: An end of the junction differs from the germline gene, which may be a read error. The rearrangement links TRBV18 to TRBJ2-7; tentatively, D is TRBD2 (5 bases). Germline V lookup: CDR1 KGHSH, CDR2 LQKENI. This CDR3 region has 13 residues. CDR3 protein: CASSRGDSCEQYF. In DNA form, the CDR3 reads TGTGCCAGCTCCCGGGGAGATTCCTGCGAGCAGTACTTC. Combining the CDR3 with reference TRBV18 and TRBJ2-7 gives the whole variable domain NAGVMQNPRHLVRRRGQEARLRCSPMKGHSHVYWYRQLPEEGLKFMVYLQKENIIDESGMPKERFSAEFPKEGPSILRIQQVVRGDSAAYFCASSRGDSCEQYFGPGTRLTVT.

This clonotype was seen repeatedly, ten times or more. This chain connects TRBV12-3 or TRBV12-4 to TRBJ2-7; D ambiguous. This CDR3 comprises 13 residues. V was shortened by 4 bases and J by 1 base, with 8 bases between the two germline ends. The CDR3 sequence: CASSSMLSYEQYF. For the CDR3, the DNA is TGTGCCAGCAGTTCCATGTTATCCTACGAGCAGTACTTC.

The chain joins TRBV2 to TRBJ2-1; weak D call: TRBD2 (6 bases). Germline values: CDR1 SNHLY, CDR2 FYNNEI. CDR3 length: 17 residues. The V and J ends lost 0 bases and 2 bases respectively, with 14 bases between them. Written as DNA, the CDR3 is TGTGCCAGCAGTGAAGCGCTTTGGCGGGGCACCTACAATGAGCAGTTCTTC. Amino acids: CASSEALWRGTYNEQFF.

Only a few counts were recorded for this clonotype. This chain connects TRBV15 to TRBJ1-1; TRBD1 aligns across 8 bases. Losses at the gene ends were 0 bases for V and 5 bases for J; bases not matched to a gene: 5. Looked up from germline, CDR1 is LNHNV and CDR2 is YYDKDF (reference sequence). The CDR3 consists of 15 residues. CDR3 sequence reads: CATSRDDRGGTEAFF. The CDR3 region has the DNA TGTGCCACCAGCAGAGATGACAGGGGCGGAACTGAAGCTTTCTTT.

V gene TRBV18 combines with J gene TRBJ2-3, with D tentatively TRBD1 (6 bases). The CDR3 totals 14 residues. V lost 3 bases and J lost 6, with 13 bases in between. CDR1 is KGHSH, CDR2 LQKENI, per germline. The CDR3 reads CASSPTGKGDTQYF. DNA for the CDR3: TGTGCCAGCTCACCGACAGGCAAAGGCGATACGCAGTATTTT.

This chain uses TRBV28 with TRBJ1-6; D gene unclear. CDR3 length equals 12 residues. Germline CDR1 MDHEN, CDR2 SYDVKM. V lost 2 bases, J lost 7 bases, and 3 bases lay in between. The CDR3 bases are TGTGCCAGCAGTTTACAGAATTCACCCCTCCACTTT. The encoded protein is CASSLQNSPLHF.

This clonotype appeared a few times. The chain carries TRBV25-1 and TRBJ2-1, with D maybe TRBD2 (6 bases). V lost 1 base and J lost 6, with 13 bases in between. The CDR3 has 15 amino acids. CDR1 and CDR2 from the germline V gene are MGHDK and SYGVNS. The CDR3 nucleotides read TGTGCCAGCAGTGAATCTAGCGCCCTTCTCAATGAGCAGTTCTTC. Protein: CASSESSALLNEQFF.

The V call is TRBV6-6, the J call TRBJ2-5; D may be TRBD2 (6 bases). The germline gives CDR1 MNHNY, CDR2 SVGAGI (reference sequence). Trimming took 10 bases from V and 2 from J, leaving 11 bases between them. The CDR3 runs to 12 residues. The CDR3 is CAIGRGQETQYF. CDR3 nucleotide sequence: TGTGCCATCGGACGGGGGCAAGAGACCCAGTACTTC.

V gene TRBV5-1 combines with J gene TRBJ2-5; TRBD2 matches at 7 bases. CDR1 is SGHRS and CDR2 is YFSETQ in the germline V gene. Trimming at V came to 7 bases and at J to 5 bases, leaving 8 bases not matched to a gene. There are 13 residues in the CDR3. This CDR3 is CASQAGPGETQYF. For the CDR3, the DNA is TGCGCCAGCCAAGCGGGGCCGGGGGAGACCCAGTACTTC.

This chain links TRBV6-6 with TRBJ1-1; D not certain. This CDR3 is built from 11 residues. Germline lookup yields CDR1 MNHNY and CDR2 SVGAGI (reference sequence). Trimming cost V 6 bases and J 6 bases, with 8 bases left between them. The CDR3 DNA reads TGTGCCAGCAGCTCTCAGGCTGAAGCTTTCTTT. Translating it yields CASSSQAEAFF.

Many counts were recorded for this clonotype. The rearrangement links TRBV20-1 to TRBJ2-3, with TRBD2 matching over 10 bases. The junction had 7 bases not matched to a gene; V was cut back by 1 base and J by 6 bases. The CDR3 is 15 residues long. Looked up from germline, CDR1 is DFQATT and CDR2 is SNEGSKA (reference sequence). The CDR3 DNA sequence: TGCAGTGCTAGAGGGGACAGCGGGGGGGCCGATACGCAGTATTTT. It codes for CSARGDSGGADTQYF.

The chain joins TRBV12-3 or TRBV12-4 to TRBJ1-6; D is unresolved. The CDR3 consists of 13 residues. Trimming left V 6 bases short and J 11 bases short, with 14 bases between. In nucleotides, the CDR3 is TGTGCCAGCAGCCTGTCGGATGTTACACCCCTCCACTTT. Translation gives CASSLSDVTPLHF.

V usage is TRBV6-5 and J usage is TRBJ2-6; D not resolved. This CDR3 is built from 14 residues. V dropped 6 bases and J dropped 8 bases, with 14 bases sitting between them. From germline, CDR1 is MNHEY and CDR2 SVGAGI. The CDR3 DNA follows: TGTGCCAGCAGGGTGTCGTTTGTGTCCAACGTCCTGACTTTC. Translating it yields CASRVSFVSNVLTF.

The chain carries TRBV27 and TRBJ1-6; no reliable D call. The CDR3 contains 15 residues. In germline, CDR1 is MNHEY, CDR2 SMNVEV (reference sequence). The V and J ends lost 2 bases and 14 bases respectively, with 19 bases between them. Here the CDR3 DNA reads TGTGCCAGCAGTTTAGTGGGGAGCTCCTTTTGGGCCCTCCACTTT. Translating it yields CASSLVGSSFWALHF.

J is TRBJ2-3 and V is TRBV7-9; the match to TRBD2 covers 10 bases. The CDR3 totals 16 residues. The J segment lost 3 bases and the V segment lost 7 bases, leaving 10 bases of the junction unmatched. Germline V gene sequence: CDR1 SEHNR, CDR2 FQNEAQ (reference sequence). CDR3 in amino acids: CASILLAGGMTDTQYF. DNA for the CDR3: TGTGCCAGCATCCTCTTAGCGGGGGGAATGACAGATACGCAGTATTTT. The variable domain in full, completed from reference TRBV7-9 and TRBJ2-3, reads DTGVSQNPRHKITKRGQNVTFRCDPISEHNRLYWYRQTLGQGPEFLTYFQNEAQLEKSRLLSDRFSAERPKGSFSTLEIQRTEQGDSAMYLCASILLAGGMTDTQYFGPGTRLTVL.

This clonotype was found many times. The chain uses TRBV5-1 and TRBJ2-1; D gene unclear. This CDR3 is built from 15 residues. V was clipped by 1 base and J by 4 bases, with 12 bases between them. Germline values: CDR1 SGHRS, CDR2 YFSETQ. The DNA of the CDR3 is TGCGCCAGCAGCTTGCAGGTTGGGGTTTACAATGAGCAGTTCTTC. It is translated as CASSLQVGVYNEQFF. Combining the CDR3 with reference TRBV5-1 and TRBJ2-1 gives the whole variable domain KAGVTQTPRYLIKTRGQQVTLSCSPISGHRSVSWYQQTPGQGLQFLFEYFSETQRNKGNFPGRFSGRQFSNSRSEMNVSTLELGDSALYLCASSLQVGVYNEQFFGPGTRLTVL.

The sample holds a few counts of this clonotype. The gene calls are TRBV4-3 and TRBJ1-3; 8 nucleotides match TRBD1. V lost 4 bases and J lost 0; bases outside the gene matches: 8. CDR3 length: 17 residues. Germline V lookup: CDR1 LGHNA, CDR2 YSLEER. In nucleotides, the CDR3 is TGCGCCAGCAGCCCGACGACAGGGGACTTCTCTGGAAACACCATATATTTT. This gives the protein CASSPTTGDFSGNTIYF.

Only a few counts were recorded for this clonotype. The junction shows a germline mismatch at one end, possibly a read error. CDR3 in amino acids: CPSSPERGGGNEQFF. The CDR3 DNA is TGTCCCAGCTCACCAGAGCGGGGGGGCGGGAATGAGCAGTTCTTC. The chain is built from TRBV18 and TRBJ2-1, with TRBD2 identical over 10 bases. This CDR3 is built from 15 residues. Germline values: CDR1 KGHSH, CDR2 LQKENI.

This clonotype has a handful of counts. DNA for the CDR3: TGTGCCAGCAGTTCCTGGGTGAGTGACACTGAAGCTTTCTTT. It is translated as CASSSWVSDTEAFF. This chain uses TRBV6-2 or TRBV6-3 with TRBJ1-1; D gene uncertain. Germline CDR1 reads MNHEY; CDR2 reads SVGEGT. Trimming took 4 bases from V and 3 from J, leaving 12 bases between them. This CDR3 has 14 residues.

J is TRBJ1-5 and V is TRBV7-9; perhaps TRBD1 as D (5 bases). Per the germline V gene, CDR1 is SEHNR and CDR2 is FQNEAQ (reference sequence). Trimming shortened V by 5 bases and J by 3 bases, and 17 bases separated the two germline ends. The CDR3 is 16 residues long. CDR3 residues: CASSPVDWGDNQPQHF. The CDR3 DNA reads as TGTGCCAGCAGCCCCGTGGATTGGGGGGACAATCAGCCCCAGCATTTT. Full variable domain (outside the CDR3, taken from reference TRBV7-9 and TRBJ1-5): DTGVSQNPRHKITKRGQNVTFRCDPISEHNRLYWYRQTLGQGPEFLTYFQNEAQLEKSRLLSDRFSAERPKGSFSTLEIQRTEQGDSAMYLCASSPVDWGDNQPQHFGDGTRLSIL.

This clonotype was seen repeatedly, ten times or more. The chain joins TRBV7-2 to TRBJ2-5; 8 bases fit TRBD2. Per germline, CDR1 SGHTA and CDR2 FQGNSA. V shed 6 bases, J shed 3 bases, and the junction held 3 bases outside the gene matches. The CDR3 spans 13 residues. CDR3 coding DNA: TGTGCCAGCAGGACTAGCGTTGAAGAGACCCAGTACTTC. Translating it yields CASRTSVEETQYF.

V gene TRBV20-1 combines with J gene TRBJ2-1, with a weak D call TRBD2 (6 bases). This CDR3 is built from 15 residues. V was trimmed by 0 bases and J by 8 bases, leaving 17 bases between them. In germline, CDR1 is DFQATT, CDR2 SNEGSKA (reference sequence). CDR3 in amino acids: CSAREARGFGDEQFF. The DNA for the CDR3 is TGCAGTGCTAGAGAAGCACGGGGGTTCGGCGATGAGCAGTTCTTC.

The chain has TRBV6-2 or TRBV6-3 and TRBJ2-1; 8 nucleotides line up with TRBD2. The trim removed 6 bases at V and 9 bases at J, leaving 10 bases unmatched. The V gene's germline CDR1 is MNHEY and CDR2 SVGEGT. The CDR3 extends over 14 amino acids. The DNA of the CDR3 is TGTGCCAGCAGGACCCCGGGGGGGGACGGTGAGCAGTTCTTC. Protein: CASRTPGGDGEQFF.

The CDR3 nucleotides are TGTGCCAGCAGCAATTTTTGGGACTACACCTTC. Translated, it gives CASSNFWDYTF. The genes are TRBV3-1 and TRBJ1-2; D unresolved. The germline V gene encodes CDR1 LGHDT and CDR2 YNNKEL (reference sequence). The CDR3 has 11 residues. The V gene lost 5 bases and the J gene lost 10 bases, with 11 bases spanning the gap.

The genes are TRBV7-2 and TRBJ2-2, with 9 bases matching TRBD1. The germline V gene encodes CDR1 SGHTA and CDR2 FQGNSA. CDR3 length equals 15 residues. V shed 2 bases and J 4 bases; nucleotides not matched to a gene: 2. Here the CDR3 DNA reads TGTGCCAGCAGCTTACGACAGGGGGTCACCGGGGAGCTGTTTTTT. Translation: CASSLRQGVTGELFF.

V gene TRBV20-1 combines with J gene TRBJ2-2, with unresolved D. Germline assignment: CDR1 DFQATT and CDR2 SNEGSKA (reference sequence). The CDR3 is made up of 11 amino acids. Trimming took 1 base from V and 6 from J, leaving 3 bases between them. CDR3 sequence reads: CSARAPGELFF. CDR3 DNA sequence: TGCAGTGCTAGAGCCCCCGGGGAGCTGTTTTTT.

The chain has TRBV4-1 and TRBJ1-2; 7 nucleotides agree with TRBD1. Germline V gene sequence: CDR1 MGHRA, CDR2 YSYEKL. This CDR3 region has 17 residues. V gave up 0 bases and J gave up 4 bases; unmatched junction bases: 11. CDR3: CASSQDLFWDSPYGYTF. CDR3 coding DNA: TGCGCCAGCAGCCAAGATTTATTCTGGGACAGCCCCTATGGCTACACCTTC.

Concerning this clonotype: A much more abundant neighbour one base away suggests this may be a read error. The chain has TRBV9 and TRBJ2-5; D gene uncertain. V was shortened by 0 bases and J by 0 bases, with 3 bases between the two germline ends. This CDR3 comprises 13 residues. In germline, CDR1 is SGDLS, CDR2 YYNGEE. CDR3 in amino acids: CASSVANQETQYF. CDR3 in DNA: TGTGCCAGCAGCGTAGCGAACCAAGAGACCCAGTACTTC.

The rearrangement joins TRBV6-2 or TRBV6-3 to TRBJ2-7; 8 nucleotides match TRBD2. In germline, CDR1 is MNHEY, CDR2 SVGEGT. This CDR3 comprises 19 residues. The trim removed 2 bases at V and 2 bases at J, leaving 17 bases unmatched. The CDR3 spells CASSYQALYAGGMTYEQYF. DNA for the CDR3: TGTGCCAGCAGTTACCAAGCCCTGTATGCGGGGGGAATGACCTACGAGCAGTACTTC.